These T cell receptor beta chains were read from a single sample in a study of T cells in Graves' hyperthyroidism and ophthalmopathy. Using its own MiXCR run on the multiplex PCR reads, TCRdb lists one record per CDR3 protein. This sample has approximately 510,000 distinct CDR3 sequences, with about 20% found just once. Sequencing used blood. The receptors derive from a man aged 18 to 29 with Graves' hyperthyroidism. The CDR3 runs from the conserved cysteine through the conserved F or W. Each record gives: D gene, clone size, J gene, V gene, CDR3 DNA, CDR3 protein. D genes are given only for firm matches. Size values are once, few and many counts, or a class for expanded clones, and some rows have none.

D: TRBD2
size: NA
J: TRBJ2-5
V: TRBV6-1
DNA: TGTGCCAGCAGGCGGACTAGCGGGGGTGCAGAGACCCAGTACTTC
CDR3: CASRRTSGGAETQYF

D: NA
size: many
J: TRBJ1-5
V: TRBV6-2/TRBV6-3
DNA: TGTGCCAGCAGTCCGGGACTCTTTCAGCCCCAGCATTTT
CDR3: CASSPGLFQPQHF

D: NA
size: many
J: TRBJ1-6
V: TRBV6-1
DNA: TGTGCCAGCTTCCAGCGCGTCTCTAAGGATTCACCCCTCCACTTT
CDR3: CASFQRVSKDSPLHF

D: NA
size: few
J: TRBJ1-5
V: TRBV18
DNA: TGTGCCAGCTCACCAGAGGAGGTTCCCAATCAGCCCCAGCATTTT
CDR3: CASSPEEVPNQPQHF

D: NA
size: many
J: TRBJ2-5
V: TRBV29-1
DNA: TGCAGCGTTGAAGAGTTGAGACATCAAGAGACCCAGTACTTC
CDR3: CSVEELRHQETQYF

D: NA
size: NA
J: TRBJ1-5
V: TRBV12-3/TRBV12-4
DNA: TGTGCCAGCAGGAAAGGGACTCAGCCCCAGCATTTT
CDR3: CASRKGTQPQHF

D: TRBD1
size: many
J: TRBJ1-1
V: TRBV11-2
DNA: TGTGCCAGCAGCTCTACAGGGGGCCGGAGGAACACTGAAGCTTTCTTT
CDR3: CASSSTGGRRNTEAFF

D: TRBD1
size: NA
J: TRBJ1-2
V: TRBV27
DNA: TGTGCCAGCAGTTCCCTAGGGACAGGTTTTAACTATGGCTACACCTTC
CDR3: CASSSLGTGFNYGYTF

D: TRBD1
size: many
J: TRBJ2-6
V: TRBV19
DNA: TGTGCCAGTAGAGGACCGGGACAGACCTCTGGGGCCAACGTCCTGACTTTC
CDR3: CASRGPGQTSGANVLTF

D: NA
size: NA
J: TRBJ1-2
V: TRBV7-6
DNA: TGTGCCAGCACCCCCGCGGATATTAGCAACTATGGCTACACCTTC
CDR3: CASTPADISNYGYTF

D: NA
size: many
J: TRBJ1-1
V: TRBV6-1
DNA: TGTGCCAGCAGTGAAGGGCGCCATAAGAACACTGAAGCTTTCTTT
CDR3: CASSEGRHKNTEAFF

D: NA
size: few
J: TRBJ1-1
V: TRBV6-1
DNA: TGTGCCAGCAGCCCGACAGTCACTGAAGCTTTCTTT
CDR3: CASSPTVTEAFF

D: NA
size: many
J: TRBJ1-2
V: TRBV7-8
DNA: TGTGCCAGCAGCTTCGCGCACAGTCTCTATGGCTACACCTTC
CDR3: CASSFAHSLYGYTF

D: TRBD1
size: NA
J: TRBJ2-5
V: TRBV12-3/TRBV12-4
DNA: TGTGCCAGCAGTGATACAGGGGAGTGGGGGACCCAGTACTTC
CDR3: CASSDTGEWGTQYF

D: NA
size: many
J: TRBJ1-1
V: TRBV12-3/TRBV12-4
DNA: TGTGCCAGCAGTGGCCCGGGACAAGCTTTCTTT
CDR3: CASSGPGQAFF